The 23 T cell receptor beta chains reported below all come from one sample, sequenced in a study of blood T cell repertoires in COVID-19. Here immunoSEQ multiplex PCR was the method, and the copy in TCRdb shows in-frame clones only, minus some. Here the sample spans about 290,000 clones, about 89% being singletons. Sample: peripheral blood. The receptors stem from a woman between 35 and 50 years old who had recovered from COVID-19.

This clone was observed a single time. The rearrangement joins TRBV2 to TRBJ1-4; no definite D call. Trimming shortened V by 3 bases and J by 7 bases, and 12 bases separated the two germline ends. CDR1 is SNHLY and CDR2 is FYNNEI in the germline V gene. This CDR3 contains 14 residues. The CDR3 protein is CASSDGLAGEKLFF. In DNA, the CDR3 is TGTGCCAGCAGTGATGGGCTCGCAGGTGAAAAACTGTTTTTT.

In its sample, this clone was seen once. The gene calls are TRBV9 and TRBJ2-3; perhaps TRBD1 as D (5 bases). Deletions cut 0 bases from V and 2 bases from J, with 7 bases between. This CDR3 is 14 amino acids long. Germline lookup yields CDR1 SGDLS and CDR2 YYNGEE. CDR3 residues: CASSVGGDTDTQYF. CDR3 nucleotides: TGTGCCAGCAGCGTAGGGGGCGACACAGATACGCAGTATTTT.

This clone was observed many times. Other DNA sequences in the sample encode the same CDR3. The chain is built from TRBV4-1 and TRBJ1-3, with D perhaps TRBD1 (6 bases). Germline V lookup: CDR1 MGHRA, CDR2 YSYEKL. Trimming left V 3 bases short and J 0 bases short, with 9 bases between. This CDR3 region has 15 residues. The CDR3 sequence is CASSQGQLSGNTIYF. The CDR3 DNA reads TGCGCCAGCAGCCAGGGACAACTCTCTGGAAACACCATATATTTT.

The chain recombines TRBV27 with TRBJ1-5; 10 bases match TRBD1. CDR1 and CDR2 (germline): MNHEY, SMNVEV (reference sequence). The CDR3 is made up of 15 amino acids. V shed 5 bases and J 6 bases; nucleotides not matched to a gene: 7. DNA of the CDR3: TGTGCCAGCAGTCCCTACCGGGACAGGGGTCAGCCCCAGCATTTT. It encodes CASSPYRDRGQPQHF.

This clone was counted a single time. The CDR3 DNA follows: TGTGCCACCAGCAGGGGAACAGGGGCTGGGGCCAACGTCCTGACTTTC. Translation gives CATSRGTGAGANVLTF. The chain recombines TRBV15 with TRBJ2-6; 7 bases are shared with TRBD1. Germline values: CDR1 LNHNV, CDR2 YYDKDF (reference sequence). The V gene end was trimmed by 3 bases and the J gene end by 2 bases; junction bases not matched to a gene: 4. This CDR3 is built from 16 residues.

This clone was detected only a few times. This chain joins TRBV3-1 (or the pseudogene TRBV3-2) and TRBJ2-1; 11 bases agree with TRBD2. Germline values: CDR1 LGHDT, CDR2 YNNKEL (reference sequence). The CDR3 totals 15 residues. V lost 5 bases, J lost 10 bases, and 10 bases stayed unmatched. CDR3 amino acids: CASSSPGASGREQFF. DNA of the CDR3: TGTGCCAGCAGCTCACCCGGCGCTAGCGGGAGGGAGCAGTTCTTC.

The CDR3 DNA reads TGTGCCACCAGCAGAGATGGTCTAGCGGGGATATACAATGAGCAGTTCTTC. Its protein product is CATSRDGLAGIYNEQFF. The chain combines TRBV15 with TRBJ2-1; 9 bases line up with TRBD2. With V trimmed by 0 bases and J by 4 bases, 7 bases remained unmatched. Germline lookup yields CDR1 LNHNV and CDR2 YYDKDF (reference sequence). The CDR3 consists of 17 residues.

About this clone itself: Other DNA sequences in this sample translate to the same CDR3. In DNA, the CDR3 is TGTGCCAGTAGTATCGCGGGGGCCTACGAGCAGTACTTC. This translates into CASSIAGAYEQYF. V is TRBV19 and J is TRBJ2-7, with 7 bases lining up with TRBD2. V was clipped by 3 bases and J by 2 bases; unmatched bases: 1. The CDR3 is 13 amino acids. Germline CDR1 is LNHDA and CDR2 is SQIVND (reference sequence).

This clone was picked up one time. V and J are TRBV9 and TRBJ2-7; the match to TRBD1 covers 7 bases. After removal of 3 bases from V and 2 bases from J, the junction contained 5 bases not matched to a gene. The CDR3 runs 14 residues. Germline CDR1 reads SGDLS; CDR2 reads YYNGEE. CDR3 in amino acids: CASSAGTVTYEQYF. CDR3 nucleotide sequence: TGTGCCAGCAGCGCCGGGACAGTGACCTACGAGCAGTACTTC.

A single count supports this clone. The rearrangement joins TRBV29-1 to TRBJ2-3, with 12 bases fitting TRBD2. Germline assignment: CDR1 SQVTM and CDR2 ANQGSEA. V dropped 0 bases and J dropped 1; count of bases not matched to a gene: 8. The CDR3 is 18 amino acids. CDR3 DNA: TGCAGCGTTGAAGAGCGAAGGACTAGCGGGGACCGCACAGATACGCAGTATTTT. Translating it yields CSVEERRTSGDRTDTQYF.

The CDR3 DNA sequence: TGTGCCTGGAGTACGGGGACTAGCGGGGGTAGCACAGATACGCAGTATTTT. Translating gives CAWSTGTSGGSTDTQYF. This chain uses TRBV30 with TRBJ2-3; 14 bases map to TRBD2. CDR1 and CDR2 from the germline V gene are GTSNPN and SVGIG (reference sequence). V was clipped by 2 bases and J by 0 bases; unmatched bases: 4. The CDR3 contains 17 residues.

In its sample, this clone was seen a few times. V is TRBV19 and J is TRBJ1-2, with D tentatively TRBD1 (6 bases). The germline CDR1 and CDR2 sequences are LNHDA and SQIVND (reference sequence). The CDR3 length is 14 residues. V lost 7 bases and J 0 bases, leaving 12 bases between the germline ends. CDR3 protein: CASNPQGTNYGYTF. The CDR3 DNA reads as TGTGCCAGTAACCCACAGGGAACTAACTATGGCTACACCTTC. The whole variable domain, filled in from reference TRBV19 and TRBJ1-2, reads DGGITQSPKYLFRKEGQNVTLSCEQNLNHDAMYWYRQDPGQGLRLIYYSQIVNDFQKGDIAEGYSVSREKKESFPLTVTSAQKNPTAFYLCASNPQGTNYGYTFGSGTRLTVV.

This clone was counted once. V and J are TRBV29-1 and TRBJ2-7; 8 bases match TRBD1. The J segment lost 5 bases and the V segment lost 1 base, leaving 10 bases of the junction unmatched. CDR1 and CDR2 (germline): SQVTM, ANQGSEA. The CDR3 totals 15 residues. The CDR3 sequence: CSVEGGQGARDEQYF. The CDR3 DNA reads as TGCAGCGTTGAAGGAGGTCAGGGGGCGAGGGACGAGCAGTACTTC.

This rearrangement joins TRBV3-1 (or the pseudogene TRBV3-2) to TRBJ2-1, with 8 bases that match TRBD2. This CDR3 spans 16 amino acids. The V and J ends lost 0 bases and 8 bases, in that order; junction bases with no gene match: 9. Germline CDR1 reads LGHDT; CDR2 reads YNNKEL (reference sequence). The CDR3: CASSQDPPGGPDEQFF. For the CDR3, the DNA is TGTGCCAGCAGCCAAGATCCTCCGGGAGGGCCAGATGAGCAGTTCTTC.

The chain employs TRBV3-1 (or the pseudogene TRBV3-2) and TRBJ2-7; D is unclear. The germline gives CDR1 LGHDT, CDR2 YNNKEL (reference sequence). This CDR3 is built from 15 residues. The ends were cut back, 1 base at V and 13 bases at J, with 23 bases in the middle. Here the CDR3 DNA reads TGTGCCAGCAGCCAAGTGTTGGGCTCGGCTGTCGTTGCCTACTTC. It codes for CASSQVLGSAVVAYF.

This clone was observed a single time. The DNA of the CDR3 is TGTGCCAGTAGTTACCGGGACAGGGATTTTGGTGGCTACACCTTC. Protein sequence: CASSYRDRDFGGYTF. The chain links TRBV19 to TRBJ1-2; TRBD1 aligns across 9 bases. The J segment lost 7 bases and the V segment lost 5 bases, leaving 11 bases of the junction unmatched. This CDR3 is built from 15 residues. Looked up from germline, CDR1 is LNHDA and CDR2 is SQIVND (reference sequence).

The CDR3 DNA reads TGTGCCAGCAACCCGGGACTAGTTTCCTACGAGCAGTACTTC. As protein: CASNPGLVSYEQYF. V gene TRBV6-5 combines with J gene TRBJ2-7, with 8 positions matching TRBD2. Trimming cost V 7 bases and J 1 base; bases outside gene matches: 6. This CDR3 spans 14 amino acids. From germline, CDR1 is MNHEY and CDR2 SVGAGI.

The chain is built from TRBV11-3 and TRBJ2-7; TRBD1 aligns across 8 bases. Germline V gives CDR1 SGHNT, CDR2 YENEEA. There are 13 residues in the CDR3. After removal of 3 bases from V and 3 bases from J, the junction contained 1 base not matched to a gene. CDR3 protein: CASSLGQDYEQYF. The CDR3 bases are TGTGCCAGCAGCTTGGGACAGGACTACGAGCAGTACTTC.

The rearrangement links TRBV25-1 to TRBJ2-7; TRBD2 might be the D (6 bases). This CDR3 region has 15 residues. From germline, CDR1 is MGHDK and CDR2 SYGVNS. The V gene lost 1 base and the J gene lost 4 bases, with 14 bases spanning the gap. CDR3 loop: CASSEFSGEWYEQYF. The CDR3 DNA sequence: TGTGCCAGCAGTGAATTTTCGGGGGAGTGGTACGAGCAGTACTTC.

This chain uses TRBV19 with TRBJ1-5; 8 nucleotides align to TRBD1. The V and J ends lost 8 bases and 2 bases, in that order; junction bases with no gene match: 8. CDR1 and CDR2 (germline): LNHDA, SQIVND (reference sequence). This CDR3 comprises 15 residues. The CDR3 DNA follows: TGTGCCAGTCATAAGTGGGGACAGGGCAATCAGCCCCAGCATTTT. It translates to CASHKWGQGNQPQHF.

This clone has a single count. The V call is TRBV15, the J call TRBJ2-3; the D gene is possibly TRBD1 (6 bases). Germline-derived CDR1 and CDR2 are LNHNV and YYDKDF (reference sequence). The CDR3 is 17 amino acids. Trimming stripped 0 bases from V and 5 bases from J, with 18 bases between. DNA for the CDR3: TGTGCCACCAGCAGAGATCAGACAGGATTTGTGGGAGATACGCAGTATTTT. Translating it yields CATSRDQTGFVGDTQYF.

V usage is TRBV6-1 and J usage is TRBJ2-5, with 10 bases aligning to TRBD1. CDR3 size: 16 residues. The J segment lost 5 bases and the V segment lost 3 bases, leaving 9 bases of the junction unmatched. Per germline, CDR1 MNHNS and CDR2 SASEGT. CDR3 sequence (DNA): TGTGCCAGCAGTGAGATTGGACAGGGGGTGTGGGAGACCCAGTACTTC. It codes for CASSEIGQGVWETQYF.

The chain employs TRBV7-8 and TRBJ2-1; TRBD1 is a possible D gene (6 bases). The CDR3 loop spans 16 amino acids. V gave up 5 bases and J gave up 9 bases, with 23 bases separating them. CDR1 and CDR2 from the germline V gene are SGHVS and FQNEAQ. The CDR3 loop reads CASSKAGGQGLGEQFF. In nucleotides, the CDR3 is TGTGCCAGCAGCAAAGCAGGCGGGCAGGGGCTGGGTGAGCAGTTCTTC. Full variable domain (remainder filled in from reference TRBV7-8 and TRBJ2-1): GAGVSQSPRYKVAKRGQDVALRCDPISGHVSLFWYQQALGQGPEFLTYFQNEAQLDKSGLPSDRFFAERPEGSVSTLKIQRTQQEDSAVYLCASSKAGGQGLGEQFFGPGTRLTVL.